One and the same sample provided the 17 T cell receptor beta chains below, sequenced in a study of cytomegalovirus exposure and HLA in healthy donors. Primers: 60 Vbeta forward and 13 Jbeta reverse. The method was immunoSEQ multiplex PCR; TCRdb's version includes in-frame clones alone and lacks a portion of them. The sample holds 180,000 or so clones; approximately 80% are singletons and the top ten take 1.4%. Sample: PBMCs. The receptors derive from a girl between 5 and 17 years old in good health and CMV-seropositive.

V is TRBV30 and J is TRBJ1-4; D is possibly TRBD1 (5 bases). Germline CDR1 reads GTSNPN; CDR2 reads SVGIG (reference sequence). Trimming stripped 3 bases from V and 5 bases from J, with 16 bases between. The CDR3 runs to 15 residues. As DNA, the CDR3 is TGTGCCTGGAGGGGGGGTTACTGGGCGAATGAAAAACTGTTTTTT. Translating gives CAWRGGYWANEKLFF.

This chain connects TRBV4-1 to TRBJ1-1, with D possibly matching TRBD1 (5 bases). Between the trimmed V and J ends, which lost 1 base and 4 bases, there was a span of 10 bases. This CDR3 contains 14 residues. Germline-derived CDR1 and CDR2 are MGHRA and YSYEKL. The DNA of the CDR3 is TGCGCCAGCAGCCAAGGTCGGGGGGGCACTGAAGCTTTCTTT. Amino acid sequence: CASSQGRGGTEAFF.

The genes are TRBV6-1 and TRBJ2-7, with a possible D match to TRBD2 (5 bases). CDR3 length: 15 residues. Germline loops: CDR1 MNHNS, CDR2 SASEGT. The ends were cut back, 7 bases at V and 2 bases at J, with 18 bases in the middle. As DNA, the CDR3 is TGTGCCAGCACCCGACTACCCCTGGGAACCTACGAGCAGTACTTC. Amino acids: CASTRLPLGTYEQYF.

This chain joins TRBV5-1 and TRBJ2-1, with TRBD1 matching over 7 bases. Germline loops: CDR1 SGHRS, CDR2 YFSETQ. There are 15 residues in the CDR3. The V segment lost 4 bases and the J segment 2 bases; nucleotides outside the gene matches: 6. CDR3 DNA: TGCGCCAGCAGCCGACAGGGAGTACCCTACAATGAGCAGTTCTTC. It translates to CASSRQGVPYNEQFF.

The chain is built from TRBV30 and TRBJ2-7, with TRBD1 matching 9 bases. The germline gives CDR1 GTSNPN, CDR2 SVGIG (reference sequence). J was trimmed by 12 bases and V by 5 bases; bases with no gene match: 8. This CDR3 contains 11 residues. CDR3 in amino acids: CAWSPGTGRYF. CDR3 nucleotide sequence: TGTGCCTGGTCTCCCGGGACAGGGAGGTACTTC.

In its sample, this clone was seen a few times. The junction does not match germline at one end; this may be a read error. V gene TRBV2 combines with J gene TRBJ1-2; 8 bases fit TRBD1. Germline loops: CDR1 SNHLY, CDR2 FYNNEI. The CDR3 runs to 11 residues. DNA of the CDR3: TGTGCCCGCAGGGGGCCCGACGGCTACACCTTC. Its translation: CARRGPDGYTF.

The chain is built from TRBV27 and TRBJ1-2; D uncertain. The V end was cut by 5 bases, the J end by 3 bases, with 16 bases between. This CDR3 has 15 amino acids. CDR1 is MNHEY, CDR2 SMNVEV, per germline (reference sequence). The CDR3: CASSGVSEGDYGYTF. The DNA for the CDR3 is TGTGCCAGCAGTGGCGTGTCTGAGGGCGACTATGGCTACACCTTC.

The CDR3 DNA is TGTGCCTGGACTTCTGGCCCCCGCCACACCTTC. It encodes CAWTSGPRHTF. This sequence joins TRBV30 and TRBJ1-2, with unresolved D. The germline V gene encodes CDR1 GTSNPN and CDR2 SVGIG (reference sequence). Trimming pared 4 bases from V and 12 bases from J, leaving 15 bases between. CDR3 length: 11 amino acids.

In its sample, this clone was seen once. The V gene is TRBV6-5, the J gene TRBJ1-2; 9 nucleotides align to TRBD1. The V gene's germline CDR1 is MNHEY and CDR2 SVGAGI. V gave up 8 bases and J gave up 8 bases; unmatched junction bases: 12. CDR3 size: 14 residues. The CDR3 coding sequence is TGTGCCAGCGGACGAGCAGGGACAGGGAAGGGCTACACCTTC. It translates to CASGRAGTGKGYTF.

The chain's CDR3 is CASSRRRGNTEAFF. As DNA, the CDR3 is TGTGCCAGTAGTCGTCGGCGGGGGAACACTGAAGCTTTCTTT. The chain carries TRBV19 and TRBJ1-1; D ambiguous. The CDR3 contains 14 residues. Germline-derived CDR1 and CDR2 are LNHDA and SQIVND (reference sequence). Trimming cost V 5 bases and J 1 base, with 11 bases left between them.

The chain is built from TRBV11-2 and TRBJ1-2; 8 bases are a match to TRBD1. Germline V gene data show CDR1 as SGHAT and CDR2 as FQNNGV. The V segment lost 0 bases and the J segment 7 bases; nucleotides outside the gene matches: 4. The CDR3 totals 14 residues. The CDR3 protein is CASSLETGAGGYTF. The CDR3 nucleotides read TGTGCCAGCAGCTTAGAGACAGGGGCGGGTGGCTACACCTTC.

The chain links TRBV5-1 to TRBJ1-2; maybe TRBD1 (5 bases). The V and J ends lost 0 bases and 0 bases respectively, with 12 bases between them. The CDR3 consists of 16 residues. Germline CDR1 and CDR2: SGHRS and YFSETQ. The CDR3 DNA reads as TGCGCCAGCAGCTTGGGGCAGGGAGGTTCTAACTATGGCTACACCTTC. Protein: CASSLGQGGSNYGYTF.

The chain joins TRBV2 to TRBJ2-5, with 8 bases identical to TRBD2. The CDR3 contains 14 residues. Germline CDR1 is SNHLY and CDR2 is FYNNEI. The V segment lost 6 bases and the J segment 2 bases; nucleotides outside the gene matches: 5. DNA for the CDR3: TGTGCCAGCAGGTTAGCGGGAAGACAAGAGACCCAGTACTTC. Translating gives CASRLAGRQETQYF.

V usage is TRBV21-1 and J usage is TRBJ2-7; the table's D call TRBD1 went unverified against the DNA. TRBV21-1 is a pseudogene. CDR3 length: 16 amino acids. CDR3 DNA sequence: TGTGCCAGCAGCAAAACGGGGCCTGGGACAGGGGTCGAGCAGTACTTC. The encoded protein is CASSKTGPGTGVEQYF.

V is TRBV7-2 and J is TRBJ2-7; 7 bases map to TRBD2. V was clipped by 8 bases and J by 2 bases; unmatched bases: 6. CDR3 length equals 13 residues. Germline V gene data show CDR1 as SGHTA and CDR2 as FQGNSA. CDR3 bases: TGTGCCAGCCGTTTGGGGGGGACCTACGAGCAGTACTTC. Its protein is CASRLGGTYEQYF.

V usage is TRBV9 and J usage is TRBJ2-1; TRBD2 agrees at 11 bases. Germline V gives CDR1 SGDLS, CDR2 YYNGEE. The CDR3 has 15 amino acids. Germline trimming cut 1 base from V and 6 bases from J; bases unmatched to any gene: 3. CDR3 sequence reads: CASSVSLAGGNEQFF. As DNA, the CDR3 is TGTGCCAGCAGCGTATCGCTAGCGGGAGGCAATGAGCAGTTCTTC.

This clone has a handful of counts. In DNA form, the CDR3 reads TGTGCCTGGAGTGTAGGGGTAGTCAGCTCCTACAATGAGCAGTTCTTC. It is translated as CAWSVGVVSSYNEQFF. The chain is built from TRBV30 and TRBJ2-1; possible D gene TRBD1, 5 bases. This CDR3 contains 16 residues. CDR1 and CDR2 (germline): GTSNPN, SVGIG (reference sequence). The V gene lost 0 bases and the J gene lost 0 bases, with 12 bases spanning the gap. The whole variable domain, filled in from reference TRBV30 and TRBJ2-1, reads SQTIHQWPATLVQPVGSPLSLECTVEGTSNPNLYWYRQAAGRGLQLLFYSVGIGQISSEVPQNLSASRPQDRQFILSSKKLLLSDSGFYLCAWSVGVVSSYNEQFFGPGTRLTVL.